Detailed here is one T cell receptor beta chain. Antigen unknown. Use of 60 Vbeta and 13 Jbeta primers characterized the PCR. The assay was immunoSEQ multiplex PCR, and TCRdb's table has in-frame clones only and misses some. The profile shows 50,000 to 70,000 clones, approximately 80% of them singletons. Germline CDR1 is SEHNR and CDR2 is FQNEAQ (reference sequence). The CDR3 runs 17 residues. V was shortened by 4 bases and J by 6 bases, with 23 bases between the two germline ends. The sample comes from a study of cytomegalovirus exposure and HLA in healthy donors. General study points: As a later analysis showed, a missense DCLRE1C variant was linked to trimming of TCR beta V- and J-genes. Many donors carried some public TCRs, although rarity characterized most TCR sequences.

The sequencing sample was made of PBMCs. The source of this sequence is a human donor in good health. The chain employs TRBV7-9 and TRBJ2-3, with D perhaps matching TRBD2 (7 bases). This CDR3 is CASSSPTTGGRGDTQYF. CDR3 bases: TGTGCCAGCAGCTCTCCTACCACCGGGGGGCGGGGGGATACGCAGTATTTT. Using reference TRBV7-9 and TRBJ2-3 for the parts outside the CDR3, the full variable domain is DTGVSQNPRHKITKRGQNVTFRCDPISEHNRLYWYRQTLGQGPEFLTYFQNEAQLEKSRLLSDRFSAERPKGSFSTLEIQRTEQGDSAMYLCASSSPTTGGRGDTQYFGPGTRLTVL.